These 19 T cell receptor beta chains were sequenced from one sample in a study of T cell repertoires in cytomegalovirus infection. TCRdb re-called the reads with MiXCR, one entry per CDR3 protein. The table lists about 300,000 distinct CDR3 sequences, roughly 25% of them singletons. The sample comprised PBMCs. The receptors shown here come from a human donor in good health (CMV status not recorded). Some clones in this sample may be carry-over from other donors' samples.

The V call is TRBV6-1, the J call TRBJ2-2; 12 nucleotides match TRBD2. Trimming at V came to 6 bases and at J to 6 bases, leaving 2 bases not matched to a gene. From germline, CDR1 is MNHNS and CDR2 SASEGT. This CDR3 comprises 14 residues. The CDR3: CASRGLAGPGELFF. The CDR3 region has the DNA TGTGCCAGCAGAGGACTAGCGGGACCCGGGGAGCTGTTTTTT.

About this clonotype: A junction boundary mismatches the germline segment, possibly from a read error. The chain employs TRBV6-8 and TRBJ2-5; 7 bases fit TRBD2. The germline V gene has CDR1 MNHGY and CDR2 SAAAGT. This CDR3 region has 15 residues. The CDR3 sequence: CASGYSRGGPETQYF. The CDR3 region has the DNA TGTGCCAGCGGTTACTCAAGGGGAGGGCCCGAGACCCAGTACTTC.

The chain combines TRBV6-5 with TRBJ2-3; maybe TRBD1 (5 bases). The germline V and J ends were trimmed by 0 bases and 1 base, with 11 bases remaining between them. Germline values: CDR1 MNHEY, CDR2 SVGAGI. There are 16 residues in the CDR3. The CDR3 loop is CASSYSKGLGTDTQYF. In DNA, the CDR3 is TGTGCCAGCAGTTACTCGAAGGGGTTGGGCACAGATACGCAGTATTTT.

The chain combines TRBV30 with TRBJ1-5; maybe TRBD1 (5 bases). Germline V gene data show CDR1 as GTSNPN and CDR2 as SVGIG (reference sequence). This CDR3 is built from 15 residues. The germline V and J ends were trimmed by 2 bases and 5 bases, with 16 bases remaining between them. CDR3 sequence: CAWSSGGRTDQPQHF. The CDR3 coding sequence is TGTGCCTGGAGTTCCGGGGGGAGAACAGATCAGCCCCAGCATTTT.

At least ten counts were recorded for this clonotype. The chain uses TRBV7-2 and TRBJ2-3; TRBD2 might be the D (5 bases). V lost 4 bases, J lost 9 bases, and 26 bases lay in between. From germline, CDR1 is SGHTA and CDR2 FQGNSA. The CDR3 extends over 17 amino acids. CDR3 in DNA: TGTGCCAGCAGCTACCCAGCCTGGCGGCTCGCAACGGGGACGCAGTATTTT. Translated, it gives CASSYPAWRLATGTQYF.

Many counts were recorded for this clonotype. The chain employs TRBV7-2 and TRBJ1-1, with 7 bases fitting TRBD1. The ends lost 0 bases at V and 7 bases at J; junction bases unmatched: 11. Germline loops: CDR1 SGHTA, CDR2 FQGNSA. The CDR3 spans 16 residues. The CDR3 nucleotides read TGTGCCAGCAGCTTAGCAACTGACAGGGAGGTCGGTGAAGCTTTCTTT. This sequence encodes CASSLATDREVGEAFF.

For the CDR3, the DNA is TGTGCCAGCAGCTCGCCTAAGACAGGGAAAGGGCGCTCCTATAATTCACCCCTCCACTTT. Amino acids: CASSSPKTGKGRSYNSPLHF. The chain links TRBV11-2 to TRBJ1-6, with TRBD1 matching over 7 bases. J was trimmed by 0 bases and V by 4 bases; bases with no gene match: 15. The CDR3 contains 20 residues. Germline V lookup: CDR1 SGHAT, CDR2 FQNNGV.

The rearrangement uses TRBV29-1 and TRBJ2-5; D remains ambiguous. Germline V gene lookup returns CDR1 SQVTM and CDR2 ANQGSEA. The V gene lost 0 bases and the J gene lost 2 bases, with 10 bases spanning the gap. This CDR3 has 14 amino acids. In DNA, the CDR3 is TGCAGCGTTGAAGATCAGGATTTACAAGAGACCCAGTACTTC. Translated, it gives CSVEDQDLQETQYF.

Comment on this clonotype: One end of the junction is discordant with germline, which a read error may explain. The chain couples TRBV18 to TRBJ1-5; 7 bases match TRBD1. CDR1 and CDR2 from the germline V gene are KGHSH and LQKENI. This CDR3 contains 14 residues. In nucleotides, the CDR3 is TGTCCCAGCTCACCTACAGGGGTGGGTCAGCCCCAGCATTTT. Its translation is CPSSPTGVGQPQHF.

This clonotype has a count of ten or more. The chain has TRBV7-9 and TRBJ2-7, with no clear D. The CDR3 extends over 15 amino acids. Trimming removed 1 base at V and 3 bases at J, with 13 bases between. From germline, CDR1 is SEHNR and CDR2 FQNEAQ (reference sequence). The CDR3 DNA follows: TGTGCCAGCAGCTTAGGGTCACCGAATGGCTACGAGCAGTACTTC. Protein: CASSLGSPNGYEQYF. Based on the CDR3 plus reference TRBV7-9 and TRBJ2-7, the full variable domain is DTGVSQNPRHKITKRGQNVTFRCDPISEHNRLYWYRQTLGQGPEFLTYFQNEAQLEKSRLLSDRFSAERPKGSFSTLEIQRTEQGDSAMYLCASSLGSPNGYEQYFGPGTRLTVT.

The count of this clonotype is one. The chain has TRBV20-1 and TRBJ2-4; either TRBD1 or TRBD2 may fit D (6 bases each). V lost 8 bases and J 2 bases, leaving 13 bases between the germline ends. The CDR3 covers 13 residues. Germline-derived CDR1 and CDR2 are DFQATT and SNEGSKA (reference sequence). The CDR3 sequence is CSFEGGTKNIQYF. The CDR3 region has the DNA TGCAGTTTCGAGGGGGGTACCAAAAACATTCAGTACTTC.

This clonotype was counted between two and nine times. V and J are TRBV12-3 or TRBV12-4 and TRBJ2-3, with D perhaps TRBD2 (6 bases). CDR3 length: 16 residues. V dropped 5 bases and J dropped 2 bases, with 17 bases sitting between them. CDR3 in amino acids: CASSPRGSFLTDTQYF. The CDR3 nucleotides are TGTGCCAGCAGTCCCCGGGGGTCTTTTCTCACAGATACGCAGTATTTT.

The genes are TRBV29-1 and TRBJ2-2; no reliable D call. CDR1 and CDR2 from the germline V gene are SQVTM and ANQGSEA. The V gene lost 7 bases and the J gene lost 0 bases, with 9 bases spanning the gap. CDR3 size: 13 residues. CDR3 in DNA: TGCAGCGCTTGGACCGCGAACACCGGGGAGCTGTTTTTT. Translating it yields CSAWTANTGELFF.

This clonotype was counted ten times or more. Here the CDR3 reads CASSLNGQISYEQYF. CDR3 DNA: TGTGCCAGCAGCTTAAACGGTCAAATCTCCTACGAGCAGTACTTC. The chain recombines TRBV7-2 with TRBJ2-7; D gene unclear. Trimming cost V 2 bases and J 0 bases, with 11 bases left between them. This CDR3 has 15 residues. Germline values: CDR1 SGHTA, CDR2 FQGNSA.

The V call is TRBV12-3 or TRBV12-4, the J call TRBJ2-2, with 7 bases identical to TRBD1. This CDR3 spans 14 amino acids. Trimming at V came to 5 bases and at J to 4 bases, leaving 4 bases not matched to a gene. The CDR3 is CASSLGTVTGELFF. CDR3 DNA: TGTGCCAGCAGTCTCGGGACAGTCACCGGGGAGCTGTTTTTT.

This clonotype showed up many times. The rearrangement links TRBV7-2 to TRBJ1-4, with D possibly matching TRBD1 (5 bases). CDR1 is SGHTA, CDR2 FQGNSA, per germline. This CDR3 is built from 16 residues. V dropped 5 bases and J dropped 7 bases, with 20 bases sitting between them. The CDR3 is CASSPQPGVLGEKLFF. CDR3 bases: TGTGCCAGCAGCCCCCAGCCGGGGGTTTTAGGTGAAAAACTGTTTTTT. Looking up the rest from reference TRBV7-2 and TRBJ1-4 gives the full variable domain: GAGVSQSPSNKVTEKGKDVELRCDPISGHTALYWYRQSLGQGLEFLIYFQGNSAPDKSGLPSDRFSAERTGGSVSTLTIQRTQQEDSAVYLCASSPQPGVLGEKLFFGSGTQLSVL.

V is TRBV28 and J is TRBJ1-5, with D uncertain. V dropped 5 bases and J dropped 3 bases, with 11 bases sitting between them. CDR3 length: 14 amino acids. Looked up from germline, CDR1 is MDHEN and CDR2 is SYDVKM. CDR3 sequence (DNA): TGTGCCAGCAGTCCCCGTGAAGCCAATCAGCCCCAGCATTTT. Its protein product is CASSPREANQPQHF.

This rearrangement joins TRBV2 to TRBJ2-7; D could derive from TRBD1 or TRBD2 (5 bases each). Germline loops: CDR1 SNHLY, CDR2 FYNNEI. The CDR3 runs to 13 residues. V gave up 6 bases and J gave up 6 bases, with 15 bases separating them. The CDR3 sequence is CASRAGAQGEQYF. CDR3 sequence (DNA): TGTGCCAGCAGGGCCGGGGCCCAAGGCGAGCAGTACTTC.

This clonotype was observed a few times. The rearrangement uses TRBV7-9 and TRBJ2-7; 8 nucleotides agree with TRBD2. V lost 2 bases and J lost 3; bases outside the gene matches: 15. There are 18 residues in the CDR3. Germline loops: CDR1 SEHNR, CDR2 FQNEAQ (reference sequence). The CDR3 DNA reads TGTGCCAGCAGCTTACGGGGGTCGGGTAGCGGGAAGATCTACGAGCAGTACTTC. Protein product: CASSLRGSGSGKIYEQYF.